Each of the 17 T cell receptor beta chains below was sequenced from the same sample in a study of OX40 agonist ivuxolimab in advanced cancers. Library preparation used the immunoSEQ multiplex PCR assay. The immuneACCESS repertoire file appears here via TCRdb, limited to in-frame rearrangements. These files lack a portion of the clones; in checked studies, under half of the deficit traces to unresolved V genes, and the cause of the others is not known. Recorded for this sample are about 55,000 clones; 80% of them occurred a single time. Clones ranked in the top ten supply approximately 4.4% of the sample. Sample: CD4+ or CD8+ T cells sorted from blood, taken in a trial of the OX40 agonist ivuxolimab. The receptors originated from an adult with an advanced solid tumor such as melanoma, head and neck, liver or kidney cancer.

The rearrangement links TRBV5-1 to TRBJ2-4; tentatively, D is TRBD1 (5 bases). Looked up from germline, CDR1 is SGHRS and CDR2 is YFSETQ. The germline V and J ends were trimmed by 2 bases and 9 bases, with 12 bases remaining between them. This CDR3 region has 13 residues. This CDR3 reads CASSLGRESIQYF. CDR3 sequence (DNA): TGCGCCAGCAGCTTAGGCAGGGAAAGCATTCAGTACTTC.

A single count supports this clone. This chain connects TRBV7-3 to TRBJ1-6; 8 nucleotides agree with TRBD1. CDR3 length equals 18 residues. V lost 1 base, J lost 7 bases, and 12 bases stayed unmatched. Germline CDR1 is SGHTA and CDR2 is FQGTGA. The CDR3 reads CASSLNQGAAPGNSPLHF. In nucleotides, the CDR3 is TGTGCCAGCAGCTTAAATCAGGGGGCAGCCCCCGGCAATTCACCCCTCCACTTT. Based on the CDR3 plus reference TRBV7-3 and TRBJ1-6, the full variable domain is GAGVSQTPSNKVTEKGKYVELRCDPISGHTALYWYRQSLGQGPEFLIYFQGTGAADDSGLPNDRFFAVRPEGSVSTLKIQRTERGDSAVYLCASSLNQGAAPGNSPLHFGNGTRLTVT.

In its sample, this clone was seen a few times. The gene calls are TRBV7-2 and TRBJ1-1; a weak D match, TRBD1 (5 bases). Between the trimmed V and J ends, which lost 2 bases and 6 bases, there was a span of 16 bases. From germline, CDR1 is SGHTA and CDR2 FQGNSA. This CDR3 is built from 15 residues. CDR3: CASSLNPGHRPEAFF. The CDR3 DNA reads TGTGCCAGCAGCTTAAATCCAGGGCATAGGCCTGAAGCTTTCTTT.

V usage is TRBV7-2 and J usage is TRBJ1-5; no clear D. V lost 5 bases and J lost 0, with 2 bases in between. This CDR3 spans 12 amino acids. Germline V CDR1 and CDR2: SGHTA, FQGNSA. CDR3 DNA: TGTGCCAGCAGCGCTAGCAATCAGCCCCAGCATTTT. Protein product: CASSASNQPQHF. Supplemented by reference TRBV7-2 and TRBJ1-5, the full variable domain reads GAGVSQSPSNKVTEKGKDVELRCDPISGHTALYWYRQSLGQGLEFLIYFQGNSAPDKSGLPSDRFSAERTGGSVSTLTIQRTQQEDSAVYLCASSASNQPQHFGDGTRLSIL.

The chain couples TRBV28 to TRBJ1-2, with D maybe TRBD1 (5 bases). Between the trimmed V and J ends, which lost 3 bases and 2 bases, there was a span of 19 bases. Germline V gives CDR1 MDHEN, CDR2 SYDVKM. The CDR3 is made up of 17 amino acids. Here the CDR3 reads CASSFPLQTVPNYGYTF. CDR3 in DNA: TGTGCCAGCAGTTTTCCGCTCCAGACAGTCCCCAACTATGGCTACACCTTC.

This chain connects TRBV5-8 to TRBJ1-5; D uncertain. V was shortened by 3 bases and J by 3 bases, with 7 bases between the two germline ends. The CDR3 contains 13 residues. Germline values: CDR1 SGHTS, CDR2 YDEGEE. In DNA, the CDR3 is TGTGCCAGCAGCTCCCGACCCAATCAGCCCCAGCATTTT. It translates to CASSSRPNQPQHF. Variable domain in full (rest from reference TRBV5-8 and TRBJ1-5): EAGVTQSPTHLIKTRGQQATLRCSPISGHTSVYWYQQALGLGLQFLLWYDEGEERNRGNFPPRFSGRQFPNYSSELNVNALELEDSALYLCASSSRPNQPQHFGDGTRLSIL.

This chain uses TRBV18 with TRBJ2-7; 14 bases are shared with TRBD2. CDR3 length equals 16 residues. Germline V gives CDR1 KGHSH, CDR2 LQKENI. The J segment lost 4 bases and the V segment lost 3 bases, leaving 5 bases of the junction unmatched. The CDR3 DNA sequence: TGTGCCAGCTCACCCGGACTAGCGGGAGGTAGTTACGAGCAGTACTTC. Translation: CASSPGLAGGSYEQYF.

CDR3: CATSREGEGALYGYTF. The DNA of the CDR3 is TGTGCCACCAGCAGAGAGGGGGAGGGCGCACTTTATGGCTACACCTTC. The chain couples TRBV15 to TRBJ1-2, with D possibly TRBD1 on 5 matching bases. The V end was cut by 0 bases, the J end by 5 bases, with 16 bases between. CDR3 length: 16 amino acids. Germline CDR1 is LNHNV and CDR2 is YYDKDF (reference sequence).

The chain combines TRBV7-2 with TRBJ1-4, with a possible D match to TRBD1 (5 bases). From germline, CDR1 is SGHTA and CDR2 FQGNSA. The CDR3 covers 15 residues. The V and J ends lost 3 bases and 8 bases respectively, with 16 bases between them. CDR3 region: CASSFGAGAREKLFF. CDR3 in DNA: TGTGCCAGCAGCTTTGGGGCCGGGGCTAGGGAAAAACTGTTTTTT.

The chain links TRBV5-4 to TRBJ1-2, with a weak D call TRBD1 (6 bases). This CDR3 comprises 15 residues. V shed 4 bases and J shed 6 bases, with 19 bases lying between them. CDR1 is SGHNT and CDR2 is YYREEE in the germline V gene (reference sequence). DNA of the CDR3: TGTGCCAGCAGCCCAGAGGGGGGCCCGGGGCATGGCTACACCTTC. This gives the protein CASSPEGGPGHGYTF.

The sample holds a few counts of this clone. The chain has TRBV19 and TRBJ2-7; D could derive from TRBD1 or TRBD2 (5 bases each). Trimming took off 4 bases at V and 3 bases at J, with 13 bases between the two ends. The CDR3 loop spans 14 amino acids. Germline CDR1 is LNHDA and CDR2 is SQIVND (reference sequence). The CDR3 DNA reads TGTGCCAGTAGTAAATCTCCGGGACGCTACGAGCAGTACTTC. Its translation is CASSKSPGRYEQYF.

This chain joins TRBV4-1 and TRBJ2-5; TRBD2 matches 7 bases. V shed 4 bases and J 2 bases; nucleotides not matched to a gene: 4. The CDR3 contains 14 residues. Germline assignment: CDR1 MGHRA and CDR2 YSYEKL. DNA for the CDR3: TGCGCCAGCAGCCTGAAGGGAGGGCAAGAGACCCAGTACTTC. The encoded protein is CASSLKGGQETQYF.

CDR3 nucleotides: TGTGCCAGCAGCTTACAGGGGGCAGATACGCAGTATTTT. It codes for CASSLQGADTQYF. The gene calls are TRBV4-2 and TRBJ2-3; the match to TRBD1 covers 8 bases. This CDR3 has 13 residues. CDR1 and CDR2 from the germline V gene are LGHNA and YNFKEQ. V gave up 5 bases and J gave up 4 bases; unmatched junction bases: 2.

The chain is built from TRBV5-1 and TRBJ1-4; D is unclear. The CDR3 length is 12 residues. Germline values: CDR1 SGHRS, CDR2 YFSETQ. Trimming left V 4 bases short and J 7 bases short, with 8 bases between. The CDR3 nucleotides read TGCGCCAGCAGCCCCCCAGGTGAAAAACTGTTTTTT. Its translation is CASSPPGEKLFF.

The chain recombines TRBV12-5 with TRBJ2-1; no reliable D call. This CDR3 is 15 amino acids long. Per germline, CDR1 LGHNT and CDR2 FRNRAP. V lost 0 bases and J 0 bases, leaving 6 bases between the germline ends. CDR3 sequence: CASGLVGYSYNEQFF. DNA of the CDR3: TGTGCTAGTGGTTTGGTAGGATACTCCTACAATGAGCAGTTCTTC.

This sequence joins TRBV6-5 and TRBJ1-5; D remains unclear. V was cut by 0 bases and J by 4 bases, with 10 bases left in between. The CDR3 is made up of 15 amino acids. Germline loops: CDR1 MNHEY, CDR2 SVGAGI. CDR3: CASSYSAAGNQPQHF. CDR3 coding DNA: TGTGCCAGCAGTTACTCGGCGGCGGGGAATCAGCCCCAGCATTTT.

This clone has just a few counts. The V and J genes are TRBV7-6 and TRBJ2-7; 9 nucleotides agree with TRBD2. In germline, CDR1 is SGHVS, CDR2 FNYEAQ. With 5 bases clipped from V and 6 bases from J, the junction kept 5 bases outside the gene matches. The CDR3 runs to 13 residues. The CDR3 loop is CASSQTSGGEQYF. Here the CDR3 DNA reads TGTGCCAGCAGCCAGACTAGCGGAGGCGAGCAGTACTTC.